This entry features one T cell receptor beta chain sequence. The antigen remains unidentified. CDR3 length equals 14 residues. Trimming at V came to 5 bases and at J to 5 bases, leaving 2 bases not matched to a gene. Germline lookup yields CDR1 MDHEN and CDR2 SYDVKM. The sample belongs to a study of cytomegalovirus exposure and HLA in healthy donors. Overall study context: The study placed 80% to 85% of its approximately 400 genotyped donors in the Caucasian-associated ancestry cluster. Study-level results: Researchers had no immune exposure information except CMV serostatus available. One cluster of highly shared sequence variants probably arose as a sequencing artifact. Equally common other TCR beta chains were less clonally expanded than HLA-associated ones, a later analysis found.

PCR primers comprised 60 Vbeta and 13 Jbeta primers. The repertoire was sequenced with immunoSEQ multiplex PCR; TCRdb's copy has only in-frame clones and lacks some. The table shows fewer than 85,000 clones, with around 70% occurring only once. The chain couples TRBV28 to TRBJ2-2, with 10 bases fitting TRBD1. The clonotype was recovered from a woman aged 40 to 50 in good health and CMV-seropositive. The sample taken for sequencing was PBMCs. The CDR3 coding sequence is TGTGCCAGCAGTCGGACAGGGGGTACCGGGGAGCTGTTTTTT. This translates into CASSRTGGTGELFF.